The 19 T cell receptor beta chains reported below all come from one sample, sequenced in a study of T cells in Graves' hyperthyroidism and ophthalmopathy. Amplification targeted TCR beta CDR3 regions from RNA transcripts. Carried out on the TCR CDR3, a first-round RT-PCR used the HTBI primer set. TCRdb processed the multiplex PCR reads anew with MiXCR; each CDR3 protein has one entry. This table holds hundreds of thousands of distinct CDR3 sequences, about 19% found once. Sequencing was performed on blood. The receptors shown here come from a man in his fifties with Graves' ophthalmopathy.

The chain couples TRBV9 to TRBJ2-4; 8 positions match TRBD2. CDR1 SGDLS and CDR2 YYNGEE come from the germline V gene. With V trimmed by 3 bases and J by 5 bases, 7 bases remained unmatched. This CDR3 region has 15 residues. The CDR3 region has the DNA TGTGCCAGCAGCGCGGGGGGGGGGGCCCAAAACATTCAGTACTTC. Residues: CASSAGGGAQNIQYF.

The sample holds a few counts of this clonotype. V gene TRBV6-2 or TRBV6-3 combines with J gene TRBJ2-7; 14 nucleotides line up with TRBD2. Germline V gene data show CDR1 as MNHEY and CDR2 as SVGEGT. This CDR3 has 15 residues. V lost 2 bases to trimming and J lost 6 bases; unmatched junction nucleotides: 3. The CDR3 here is CASSYTGLAGVEQYF. As DNA, the CDR3 is TGTGCCAGCAGTTACACGGGACTAGCGGGAGTCGAGCAGTACTTC.

The rearrangement uses TRBV28 and TRBJ2-1; 16 nucleotides align to TRBD2. Losses at the gene ends were 7 bases for V and 3 bases for J; bases not matched to a gene: 18. CDR3 length: 21 residues. Germline V gene data show CDR1 as MDHEN and CDR2 as SYDVKM. CDR3 DNA: TGTGCCAGCATAGAAATGTTTGGGACCGGGACTAGCGGGAGGGTCTACAATGAGCAGTTCTTC. It encodes CASIEMFGTGTSGRVYNEQFF. The full variable domain, completed using reference TRBV28 and TRBJ2-1, is DVKVTQSSRYLVKRTGEKVFLECVQDMDHENMFWYRQDPGLGLRLIYFSYDVKMKEKGDIPEGYSVSREKKERFSLILESASTNQTSMYLCASIEMFGTGTSGRVYNEQFFGPGTRLTVL.

This clonotype was picked up many times. This chain uses TRBV18 with TRBJ2-7; perhaps TRBD2 as D (5 bases). The V gene's germline CDR1 is KGHSH and CDR2 LQKENI. Trimming removed 5 bases from V and 7 bases from J, with 18 bases in between. The length of the CDR3 is 14 residues. DNA of the CDR3: TGTGCCAGCTCAGAGCAAACTAGTCCTGGGGAGCAGTACTTC. Translation: CASSEQTSPGEQYF.

This clonotype was seen a single time. This chain connects TRBV5-6 to TRBJ1-1; D unresolved. Germline CDR1 and CDR2: SGHDT and YYEEEE. CDR3 size: 14 residues. Trimming pared 7 bases from V and 0 bases from J, leaving 13 bases between. CDR3 amino acids: CASAGGAMNTEAFF. The CDR3 coding sequence is TGTGCCAGCGCTGGCGGAGCAATGAACACTGAAGCTTTCTTT.

This clonotype was detected a few times. The chain has TRBV20-1 and TRBJ1-5; D is unresolved. The CDR3 totals 14 residues. Germline V CDR1 and CDR2: DFQATT, SNEGSKA (reference sequence). V lost 3 bases and J lost 1, with 10 bases in between. Here the CDR3 reads CSASGMGSNQPQHF. CDR3 in DNA: TGCAGTGCTAGCGGAATGGGCAGCAATCAGCCCCAGCATTTT.

This clonotype was observed at least ten times. The V call is TRBV12-3 or TRBV12-4, the J call TRBJ1-6; D call uncertain. Trimming removed 4 bases from V and 9 bases from J, with 7 bases in between. The CDR3 totals 12 residues. CDR3 sequence: CASSSRASPLHF. The DNA for the CDR3 is TGTGCCAGCAGTTCCCGGGCTTCACCCCTCCACTTT.

The CDR3 reads CASSLFTAEDTQYF. CDR3 DNA: TGTGCCAGCAGCTTGTTCACCGCGGAAGATACGCAGTATTTT. The rearrangement links TRBV5-6 to TRBJ2-3; D remains unclear. V lost 1 base and J lost 5, with 11 bases in between. The germline gives CDR1 SGHDT, CDR2 YYEEEE. The CDR3 contains 14 residues.

The rearrangement uses TRBV6-5 and TRBJ1-1; possible D gene TRBD1, 5 bases. Germline V gene lookup returns CDR1 MNHEY and CDR2 SVGAGI. The CDR3 has 14 amino acids. Trimming pared 0 bases from V and 5 bases from J, leaving 10 bases between. The CDR3 loop is CASSYSEGLTEAFF. For the CDR3, the DNA is TGTGCCAGCAGTTACTCGGAGGGGTTGACTGAAGCTTTCTTT.

Turning to this clonotype: The junction and the germline gene differ at one end; a read error may be behind it. The chain combines TRBV7-7 with TRBJ2-2; D may be TRBD1 (6 bases). The CDR3 loop spans 15 amino acids. From germline, CDR1 is SSHAT and CDR2 FNYEAQ (reference sequence). The chain's CDR3 is CASSSGDGRTGELFF. CDR3 DNA: TGTGCTAGCAGCTCAGGGGATGGTCGGACCGGGGAGCTGTTTTTT.

The CDR3 DNA reads as TGTGCCACCAGTGAACCCGACAGGGGGTATGAGCAGTTCTTC. Its protein is CATSEPDRGYEQFF. The chain recombines TRBV24-1 with TRBJ2-1; the match to TRBD1 covers 9 bases. Germline loops: CDR1 KGHDR, CDR2 SFDVKD. The junction had 5 bases not matched to a gene; V was cut back by 4 bases and J by 8 bases. The CDR3 sequence is 14 residues long.

At least ten counts were recorded for this clonotype. The V gene is TRBV27, the J gene TRBJ2-3; the D call may be TRBD1 or TRBD2 (5 bases each). The V gene's germline CDR1 is MNHEY and CDR2 SMNVEV (reference sequence). The CDR3 has 14 residues. V lost 4 bases to trimming and J lost 0 bases, with 8 bases between them. CDR3 protein: CASSYRTSTDTQYF. CDR3 coding DNA: TGTGCCAGCAGTTACAGGACTAGCACAGATACGCAGTATTTT.

This clonotype was detected ten times or more. The chain carries TRBV5-1 and TRBJ2-3; D assignment may be TRBD1 or TRBD2 (5 bases each). Trimming cost V 6 bases and J 2 bases, with 10 bases left between them. This CDR3 region has 13 residues. Germline V gives CDR1 SGHRS, CDR2 YFSETQ. The CDR3 DNA reads TGCGCCAGCAAACGGGACCACACAGATACGCAGTATTTT. Its translation is CASKRDHTDTQYF.

This clonotype was detected many times. CDR3 in amino acids: CASSEAGPGGGSNQPQHF. The CDR3 DNA sequence: TGTGCCAGCAGTGAAGCTGGTCCGGGCGGCGGGAGCAATCAGCCCCAGCATTTT. The chain combines TRBV6-1 with TRBJ1-5, with D unclear. The ends were cut back, 0 bases at V and 1 base at J, with 16 bases in the middle. Germline-derived CDR1 and CDR2 are MNHNS and SASEGT. The length of the CDR3 is 18 residues.

This clonotype has ten or more counts. The chain combines TRBV7-8 with TRBJ2-3; D may match TRBD1 or TRBD2 (5 bases each). The V end lost 5 bases, the J end lost 2 bases, and 11 bases lay between the germline ends. Germline-derived CDR1 and CDR2 are SGHVS and FQNEAQ. This CDR3 contains 14 residues. CDR3 nucleotides: TGTGCCAGCAGCCGGGGACCCAACACAGATACGCAGTATTTT. Amino acid sequence: CASSRGPNTDTQYF.

There are many counts of this clonotype. The V call is TRBV5-1, the J call TRBJ2-3; D tentatively reads TRBD1 or TRBD2 (5 bases each). In germline, CDR1 is SGHRS, CDR2 YFSETQ. V was trimmed by 2 bases and J by 4 bases, leaving 14 bases between them. This CDR3 is 15 amino acids long. The CDR3 DNA reads TGCGCCAGCAGCTTTAGAGGGGCCCCACCAGATACGCAGTATTTT. Encoded protein: CASSFRGAPPDTQYF.

The genes are TRBV2 and TRBJ2-4; D gene uncertain. This CDR3 is built from 15 residues. Germline loops: CDR1 SNHLY, CDR2 FYNNEI. V lost 0 bases to trimming and J lost 5 bases, with 11 bases between them. Written as DNA, the CDR3 is TGTGCCAGCAGTGAAGCTCCGCCACTGCAAAACATTCAGTACTTC. Protein sequence: CASSEAPPLQNIQYF.

This clonotype was seen many times. The chain is built from TRBV28 and TRBJ2-7; D gene unclear. V was trimmed by 4 bases and J by 2 bases, leaving 15 bases between them. CDR3 length: 15 amino acids. The germline V gene has CDR1 MDHEN and CDR2 SYDVKM. CDR3 in amino acids: CASSSQQKMTYEQYF. The CDR3 region has the DNA TGTGCCAGCAGTTCCCAACAGAAAATGACCTACGAGCAGTACTTC.

A few counts support this clonotype. The J gene is TRBJ2-3, the V gene TRBV6-2 or TRBV6-3; D is possibly TRBD2 (6 bases). V was trimmed by 8 bases and J by 2 bases, leaving 23 bases between them. Germline CDR1 is MNHEY and CDR2 is SVGEGT. CDR3 length equals 17 residues. The CDR3 DNA sequence: TGTGCCAGCCACGTTCCCGGGACTCAACTTCACACAGATACGCAGTATTTT. Translation: CASHVPGTQLHTDTQYF.